This TCR beta chain was identified in a study of T-cell memory formation after mild COVID-19. TCRdb independently ran MiXCR on the 5' RACE reads; one entry per CDR3 protein. The sample records 250,000 to 350,000 distinct CDR3 sequences, around 15% being singletons. The germline gives CDR1 SGHKS, CDR2 YYEKEE (reference sequence). This CDR3 contains 15 residues. The V end was cut by 4 bases, the J end by 4 bases, with 17 bases between. In its sample, this clonotype was seen many times. The sequenced material came from PBMCs or a T cell subset sorted from them (not recorded which). The receptor's source is a man younger than 35 who had mild COVID-19 (a few samples of this study predate the infection). Cell type and time point are not known. This chain connects TRBV5-5 to TRBJ1-1; D not resolved. The CDR3 sequence is CASSPGPPGGTEAFF. The CDR3 coding sequence is TGTGCCAGCAGCCCTGGCCCTCCGGGTGGCACTGAAGCTTTCTTT.